The clone carrying this T cell receptor beta chain has more than one count but fewer than ten. TCRdb re-called the 5' RACE reads through MiXCR, storing one row per CDR3 protein. The sample yields 35,000 to 45,000 distinct CDR3 sequences, over 6.5% seen once. The CDR3 is 14 amino acids. V was cut by 5 bases and J by 1 base, with 10 bases left in between. Germline values: CDR1 SGHAT, CDR2 FQNNGV. This specimen belongs to a study of T-cell memory formation after mild COVID-19. Sequences were obtained from PBMCs or a T cell subset sorted from them (not recorded which). V gene TRBV11-2 combines with J gene TRBJ2-3; D not resolved. This receptor was identified in an adult who had mild COVID-19 (a few samples of this study predate the infection). Cell type and time point are not known. CDR3 nucleotides: TGTGCCAGCAGCACTCAGTCCCGCACAGATACGCAGTATTTT. This gives the protein CASSTQSRTDTQYF.